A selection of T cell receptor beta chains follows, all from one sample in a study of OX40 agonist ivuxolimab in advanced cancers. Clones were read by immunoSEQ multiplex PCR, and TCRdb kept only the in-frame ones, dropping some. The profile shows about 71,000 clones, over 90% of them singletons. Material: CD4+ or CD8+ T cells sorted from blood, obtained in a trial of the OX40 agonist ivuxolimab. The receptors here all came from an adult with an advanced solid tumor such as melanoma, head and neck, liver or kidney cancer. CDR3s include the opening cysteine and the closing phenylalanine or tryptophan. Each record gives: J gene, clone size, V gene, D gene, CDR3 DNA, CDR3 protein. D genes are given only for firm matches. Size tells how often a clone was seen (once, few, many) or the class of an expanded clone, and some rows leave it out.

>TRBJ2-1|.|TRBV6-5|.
TGTGCCAGCAGTTACAGCAGGGGCTCCTACAATGAGCAGTTCTTC
CASSYSRGSYNEQFF
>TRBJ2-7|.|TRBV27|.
TGTGCCAGCAGTTTTAGGGGGTACGAGCAGTACTTC
CASSFRGYEQYF
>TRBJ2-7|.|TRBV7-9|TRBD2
TGTGCCAGCAGCTTAGAACCGGGACTAGGGAACGAGCAGTACTTC
CASSLEPGLGNEQYF
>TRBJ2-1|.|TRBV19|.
TGTGCCAGTAGGGTAGGACGGGGAAACAATGAGCAGTTCTTC
CASRVGRGNNEQFF
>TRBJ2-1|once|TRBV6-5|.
TGTGCCAGCAGTTTAGGCAGCGAGCAGTTCTTC
CASSLGSEQFF
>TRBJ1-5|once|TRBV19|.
TGTGCCAGTAGTATAGTTTGGGGAGCCAATCAGCCCCAGCATTTT
CASSIVWGANQPQHF
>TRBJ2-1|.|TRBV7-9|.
TGTGCCAGCAGCGCTGTCAGGGATTATTACAATGAGCAGTTCTTC
CASSAVRDYYNEQFF
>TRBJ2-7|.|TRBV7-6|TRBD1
TGTGCCAGCAGCTACACCGGGACAGGGGCGTACGAGCAGTACTTC
CASSYTGTGAYEQYF
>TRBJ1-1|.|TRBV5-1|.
TGCGCCAGCAGCTCCCAAGGTTGGAGTAACACTGAAGCTTTCTTT
CASSSQGWSNTEAFF
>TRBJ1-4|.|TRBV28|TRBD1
TGTGCCAGCAGTTTGGGCAGGGGGCGGTTGGGTGAAAAACTGTTTTTT
CASSLGRGRLGEKLFF
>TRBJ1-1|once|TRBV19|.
TGTGCCAGTAGTATAACGGGGGCATGGAACACTGAAGCTTTCTTT
CASSITGAWNTEAFF
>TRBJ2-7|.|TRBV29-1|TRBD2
TGCAGCGTTGAGACTAGCGGACTTTCGGAGCAGTACTTC
CSVETSGLSEQYF
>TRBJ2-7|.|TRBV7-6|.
TGTGCCAGCAGCTTAGAGGCCGGGACAATATTCAACGAGCAGTACTTC
CASSLEAGTIFNEQYF
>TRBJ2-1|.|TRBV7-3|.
TGTGCCAGCAGCCGAGGAGGCTCCTACAATGAGCAGTTCTTC
CASSRGGSYNEQFF
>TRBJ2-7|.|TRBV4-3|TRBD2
TGCGCCAGCAGCCAACTAGCGGGAGAGGACGAGCAGTACTTC
CASSQLAGEDEQYF
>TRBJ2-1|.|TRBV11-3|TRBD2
TGTGCCAGCAGCTCCCTCGGGGCTAGCGGGGCGGATGAGCAGTTCTTC
CASSSLGASGADEQFF
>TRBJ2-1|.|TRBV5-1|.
TGCGCCAGCAGCTTGGAGGCGGGTTCCTACAATGAGCAGTTCTTC
CASSLEAGSYNEQFF
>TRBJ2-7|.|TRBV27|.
TGTGCCAGCAGTTTAGACGGCTACGAGCAGTACTTC
CASSLDGYEQYF
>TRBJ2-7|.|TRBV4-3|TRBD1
TGCGCCAGCAGCCAAGAAACAGGGGGCTCCTACGAGCAGTACTTC
CASSQETGGSYEQYF
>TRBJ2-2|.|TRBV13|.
TGTGCCAGCAGCTTAGTTCTTGCTTCTAGGGAGCTGTTTTTT
CASSLVLASRELFF